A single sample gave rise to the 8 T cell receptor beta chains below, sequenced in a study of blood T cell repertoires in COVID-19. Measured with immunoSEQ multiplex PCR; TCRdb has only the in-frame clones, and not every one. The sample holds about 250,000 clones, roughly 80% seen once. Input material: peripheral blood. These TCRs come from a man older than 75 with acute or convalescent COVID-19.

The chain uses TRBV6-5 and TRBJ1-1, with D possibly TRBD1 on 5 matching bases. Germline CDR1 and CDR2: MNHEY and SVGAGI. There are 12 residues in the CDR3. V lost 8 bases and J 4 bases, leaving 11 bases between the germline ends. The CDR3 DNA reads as TGTGCCAGCTGGAGGGGAATCACTGAAGCTTTCTTT. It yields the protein CASWRGITEAFF.

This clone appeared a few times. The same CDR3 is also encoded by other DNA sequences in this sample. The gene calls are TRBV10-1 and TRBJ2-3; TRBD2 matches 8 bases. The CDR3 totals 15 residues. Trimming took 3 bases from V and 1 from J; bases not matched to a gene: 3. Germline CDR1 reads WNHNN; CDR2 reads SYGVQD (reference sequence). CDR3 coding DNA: TGCGCCAGCAGTGATAGCGGGGTAGGCACAGATACGCAGTATTTT. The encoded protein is CASSDSGVGTDTQYF.

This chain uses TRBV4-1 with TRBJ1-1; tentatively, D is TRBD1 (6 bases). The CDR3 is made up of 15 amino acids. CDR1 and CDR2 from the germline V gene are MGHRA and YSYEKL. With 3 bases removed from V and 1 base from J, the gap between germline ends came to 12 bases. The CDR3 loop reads CASSQGARQNTEAFF. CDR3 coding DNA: TGCGCCAGCAGCCAGGGGGCGCGTCAGAACACTGAAGCTTTCTTT.

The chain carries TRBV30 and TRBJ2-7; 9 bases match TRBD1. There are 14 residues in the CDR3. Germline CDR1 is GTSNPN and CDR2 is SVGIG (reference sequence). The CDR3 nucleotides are TGTGCGGGCGCCTCGGGACAGGGAAACTACGAGCAGTACTTC. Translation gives CAGASGQGNYEQYF.

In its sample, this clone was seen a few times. In DNA form, the CDR3 reads TGTGCCAGCAGTGATGGCCCCAATCAGCCCCAGCATTTT. The encoded protein is CASSDGPNQPQHF. This chain links TRBV6-4 with TRBJ1-5; D uncertain. CDR3 length equals 13 residues. V was cut by 3 bases and J by 3 bases, with 6 bases left in between. CDR1 is MRHNA and CDR2 is SNTAGT in the germline V gene.

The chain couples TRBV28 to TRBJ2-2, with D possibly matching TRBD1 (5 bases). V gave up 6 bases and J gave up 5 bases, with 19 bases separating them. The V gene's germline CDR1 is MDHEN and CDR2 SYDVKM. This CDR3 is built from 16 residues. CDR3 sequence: CASSSGWQGRTGELFF. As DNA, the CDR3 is TGTGCCAGCAGCAGTGGATGGCAGGGAAGGACCGGGGAGCTGTTTTTT.

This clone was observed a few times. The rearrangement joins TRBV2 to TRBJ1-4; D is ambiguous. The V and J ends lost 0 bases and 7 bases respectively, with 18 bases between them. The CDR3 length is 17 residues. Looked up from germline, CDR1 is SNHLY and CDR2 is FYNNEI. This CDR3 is CASSEAPAGRGGEKLFF. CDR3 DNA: TGTGCCAGCAGTGAAGCGCCCGCCGGGCGGGGAGGTGAAAAACTGTTTTTT.

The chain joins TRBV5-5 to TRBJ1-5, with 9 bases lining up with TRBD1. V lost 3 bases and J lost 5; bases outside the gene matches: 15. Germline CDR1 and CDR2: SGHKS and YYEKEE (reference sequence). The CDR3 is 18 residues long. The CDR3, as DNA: TGTGCCAGCAGCTCGCTACCCAGGGACAGGGTAGGGGATCAGCCCCAGCATTTT. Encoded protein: CASSSLPRDRVGDQPQHF. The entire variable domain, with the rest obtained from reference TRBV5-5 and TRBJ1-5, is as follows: DAGVTQSPTHLIKTRGQQVTLRCSPISGHKSVSWYQQVLGQGPQFIFQYYEKEERGRGNFPDRFSARQFPNYSSELNVNALLLGDSALYLCASSSLPRDRVGDQPQHFGDGTRLSIL.